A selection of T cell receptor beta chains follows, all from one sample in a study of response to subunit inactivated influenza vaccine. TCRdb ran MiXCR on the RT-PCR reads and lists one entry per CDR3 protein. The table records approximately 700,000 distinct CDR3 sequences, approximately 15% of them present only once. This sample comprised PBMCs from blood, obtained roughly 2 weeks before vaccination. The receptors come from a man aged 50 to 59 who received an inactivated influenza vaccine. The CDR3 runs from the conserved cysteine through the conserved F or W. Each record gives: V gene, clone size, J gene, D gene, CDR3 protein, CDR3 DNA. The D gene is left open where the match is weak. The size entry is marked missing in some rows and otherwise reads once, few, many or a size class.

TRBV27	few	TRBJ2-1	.	CASSPGFSRYNEQFF	TGTGCCAGCAGTCCAGGGTTTTCCCGGTACAATGAGCAGTTCTTC
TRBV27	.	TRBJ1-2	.	CASSLSIRGAANYGYTF	TGTGCCAGCAGTTTATCGATACGGGGGGCGGCTAACTATGGCTACACCTTC
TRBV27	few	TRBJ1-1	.	CASREITWTAKEAFF	TGTGCCAGCAGGGAGATAACCTGGACCGCTAAGGAAGCTTTCTTT
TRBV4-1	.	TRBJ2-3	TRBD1	CASSRLGQGVADTQYF	TGCGCCAGCAGCCGCCTGGGACAGGGGGTTGCAGATACGCAGTATTTT
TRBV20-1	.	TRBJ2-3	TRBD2	CSASAGGPRTDTQYF	TGCAGTGCTAGTGCGGGGGGGCCACGCACAGATACGCAGTATTTT
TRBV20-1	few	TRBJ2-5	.	CSARAGARETQYF	TGCAGTGCTAGAGCGGGGGCACGAGAGACCCAGTACTTC
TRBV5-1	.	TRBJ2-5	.	CASSMDGEGQYF	TGCGCCAGCAGCATGGATGGGGAAGGGCAGTACTTC
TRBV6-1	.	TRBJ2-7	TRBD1	CASSETGDPMREQYF	TGTGCCAGCAGTGAAACAGGGGACCCCATGCGCGAGCAGTACTTC
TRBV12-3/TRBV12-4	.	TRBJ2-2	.	CASTIPRERTGELFF	TGTGCCAGCACCATCCCAAGGGAGCGAACCGGGGAGCTGTTTTTT
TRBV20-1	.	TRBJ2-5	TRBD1	CSAEGAAETQYF	TGCAGTGCCGAGGGGGCCGCTGAGACCCAGTACTTC
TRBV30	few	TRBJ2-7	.	CAWSGGFYEQYF	TGTGCCTGGAGTGGTGGTTTCTACGAGCAGTACTTC
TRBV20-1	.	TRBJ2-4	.	CSAYQLAKNIQYF	TGCAGTGCTTATCAACTAGCCAAAAACATTCAGTACTTC
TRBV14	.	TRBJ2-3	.	CASSARGGLRTDTQYF	TGTGCCAGCAGCGCTCGTGGGGGTCTCCGCACAGATACGCAGTATTTT
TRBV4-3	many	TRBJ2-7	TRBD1	CASSEGTGGFYEQYF	TGCGCCAGCAGCGAAGGGACAGGGGGTTTCTACGAGCAGTACTTC
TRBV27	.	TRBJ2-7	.	CASSRVGGGLLEQYF	TGTGCCAGCAGCCGAGTTGGCGGGGGCCTCCTCGAGCAGTACTTC
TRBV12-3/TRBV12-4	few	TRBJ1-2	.	CASSLYVGGSNYGYTF	TGTGCCAGCAGTTTATATGTGGGAGGGTCAAACTATGGCTACACCTTC
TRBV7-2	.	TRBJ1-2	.	CASSPQPIGAGGGYTF	TGTGCCAGCAGCCCCCAGCCCATTGGAGCCGGTGGCGGCTACACCTTC
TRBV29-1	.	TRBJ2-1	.	CSVEDIAISSYNEQFF	TGCAGCGTTGAAGATATTGCGATAAGCTCCTACAATGAGCAGTTCTTC
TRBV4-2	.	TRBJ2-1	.	CASSQDLGVVRNEQFF	TGTGCCAGCAGCCAAGATCTAGGGGTGGTTCGCAATGAGCAGTTCTTC
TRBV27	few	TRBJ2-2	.	CASSPDVWGTGELFF	TGTGCCAGCAGTCCCGACGTATGGGGCACCGGGGAGCTGTTTTTT
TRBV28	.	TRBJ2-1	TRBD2	CASRPRSSGVNEQFF	TGTGCCAGCAGGCCCCGGTCTAGCGGGGTAAATGAGCAGTTCTTC
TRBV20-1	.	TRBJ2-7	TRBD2	CSALNSGTVYEQYF	TGCAGTGCCCTAAATAGCGGGACTGTTTACGAGCAGTACTTC
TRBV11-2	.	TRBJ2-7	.	CASSLLSRSSGTNYEQYF	TGTGCCAGCAGCTTATTGTCAAGGAGTTCCGGGACCAACTACGAGCAGTACTTC
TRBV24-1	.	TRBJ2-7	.	CATSDSARRYF	TGTGCCACCAGTGATTCGGCAAGGCGGTACTTC
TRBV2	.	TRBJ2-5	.	CASSETWAGQETQYF	TGTGCCAGCAGTGAGACGTGGGCAGGGCAGGAGACCCAGTACTTC
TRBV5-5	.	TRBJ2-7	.	CASSLVEGRYEQYF	TGTGCCAGCAGCTTGGTCGAGGGGCGCTACGAGCAGTACTTC
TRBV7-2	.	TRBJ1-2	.	CASSLGDMRRFEYGYTF	TGTGCCAGCAGCTTAGGTGACATGCGACGGTTTGAGTATGGCTACACCTTC
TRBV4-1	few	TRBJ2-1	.	CASCSSYNEQFF	TGCGCCAGCTGTAGCTCCTACAATGAGCAGTTCTTC
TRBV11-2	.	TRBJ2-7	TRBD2	CASSLSDGGAYEQYF	TGTGCCAGCAGCCTTTCGGACGGGGGGGCCTACGAGCAGTACTTC
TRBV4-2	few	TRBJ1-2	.	CASSQDIPRGYGYTF	TGTGCCAGCAGCCAAGATATACCCAGGGGCTATGGCTACACCTTC
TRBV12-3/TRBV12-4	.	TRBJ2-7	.	CASRATETGPYEQYF	TGTGCCAGCAGAGCCACAGAGACGGGACCCTACGAGCAGTACTTC
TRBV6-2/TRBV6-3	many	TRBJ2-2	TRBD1	CASGQGGSTGELFF	TGTGCCAGCGGACAGGGGGGAAGCACCGGGGAGCTGTTTTTT
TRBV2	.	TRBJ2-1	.	CASRQEYNEQFF	TGTGCCAGTCGACAGGAATACAATGAGCAGTTCTTC
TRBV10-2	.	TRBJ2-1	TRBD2	CASRASGGAVNEQFF	TGCGCCAGCAGGGCTAGCGGGGGGGCGGTCAATGAGCAGTTCTTC
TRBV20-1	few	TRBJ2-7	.	CSARERHPYEQYF	TGCAGTGCTAGAGAGCGACACCCCTACGAGCAGTACTTC
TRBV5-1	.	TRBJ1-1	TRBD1	CASSLEGRGQSTEAFF	TGCGCCAGCAGCTTGGAGGGCAGGGGGCAAAGCACTGAAGCTTTCTTT
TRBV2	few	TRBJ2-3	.	CASSEQGSGTDTQYF	TGTGCCAGCAGTGAACAAGGGTCGGGCACAGATACGCAGTATTTT
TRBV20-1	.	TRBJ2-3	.	CSASPSATSTDTQYF	TGCAGTGCTAGTCCTAGCGCGACTAGCACAGATACGCAGTATTTT
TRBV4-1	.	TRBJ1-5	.	CASSRKADETGSNQPQHF	TGCGCCAGCAGCCGGAAAGCCGACGAGACTGGGAGCAATCAGCCCCAGCATTTT
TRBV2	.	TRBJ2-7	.	CASSETPGPLGEQYF	TGTGCCAGCAGTGAAACGCCCGGCCCACTGGGGGAGCAGTACTTC
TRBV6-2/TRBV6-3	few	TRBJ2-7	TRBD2	CASRAFGRAKSHSYEQYF	TGTGCCAGCAGGGCTTTTGGGAGGGCGAAATCTCACTCCTACGAGCAGTACTTC
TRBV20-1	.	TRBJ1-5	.	CSAREPRGRSNQPQHF	TGCAGTGCTAGAGAACCGAGGGGAAGGAGCAATCAGCCCCAGCATTTT
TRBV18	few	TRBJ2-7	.	CASSPNGYEQYF	TGTGCCAGCTCACCCAACGGCTACGAGCAGTACTTC
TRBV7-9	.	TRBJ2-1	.	CASPGRSYNEQFF	TGTGCCAGCCCTGGGAGGTCCTACAATGAGCAGTTCTTC
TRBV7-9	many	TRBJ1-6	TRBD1	CASSSIQGALVSPLHF	TGTGCCAGCAGCAGTATACAGGGGGCGTTGGTTTCACCCCTCCACTTT
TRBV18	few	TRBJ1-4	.	CASSPRQDNEKLFF	TGTGCCAGCTCACCACGACAGGATAATGAAAAACTGTTTTTT
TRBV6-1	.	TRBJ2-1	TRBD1	CASSPTGVLDNEQFF	TGTGCCAGCAGTCCAACAGGGGTTTTGGACAATGAGCAGTTCTTC
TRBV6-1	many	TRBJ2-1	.	CASSEEIIARQFF	TGTGCCAGCAGTGAGGAGATTATAGCTCGGCAGTTCTTC
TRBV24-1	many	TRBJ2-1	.	CATSDFHSLSKQFF	TGTGCCACCAGTGATTTCCATTCTCTCTCGAAGCAGTTCTTC